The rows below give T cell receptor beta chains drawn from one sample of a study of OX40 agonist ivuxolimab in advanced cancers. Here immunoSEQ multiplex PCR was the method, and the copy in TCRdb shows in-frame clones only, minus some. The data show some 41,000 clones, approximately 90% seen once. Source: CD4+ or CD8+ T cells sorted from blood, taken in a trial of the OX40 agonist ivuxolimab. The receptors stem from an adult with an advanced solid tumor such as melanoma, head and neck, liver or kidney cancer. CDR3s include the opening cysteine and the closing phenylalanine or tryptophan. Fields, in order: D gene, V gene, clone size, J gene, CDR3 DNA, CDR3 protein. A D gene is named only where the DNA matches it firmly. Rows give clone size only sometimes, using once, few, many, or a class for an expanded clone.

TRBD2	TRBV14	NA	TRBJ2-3	TGTGCCAGCAGCCTCTTTAGCGGGAGAAGCACAGATACGCAGTATTTT	CASSLFSGRSTDTQYF
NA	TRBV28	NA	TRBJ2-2	TGTGCCAGCAGTTTTAATAGCGGAGGGAACACCGGGGAGCTGTTTTTT	CASSFNSGGNTGELFF
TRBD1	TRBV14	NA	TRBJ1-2	TGTGCCAGCAGCCCCGGACAGGGAAGCTACACCTTC	CASSPGQGSYTF
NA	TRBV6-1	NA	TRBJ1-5	TGTGCCAGCAGTCGAGGGGAGGGGCTGAATCAGCCCCAGCATTTT	CASSRGEGLNQPQHF
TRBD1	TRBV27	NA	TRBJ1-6	TGTGCCAGCAGTTCGGCAGGGGGCTTCGCTTCACCCCTCCACTTT	CASSSAGGFASPLHF
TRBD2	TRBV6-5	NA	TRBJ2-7	TGTGCCAGCAGTTACTCGACTTACGGGGGGTACGTGCAGTACTTC	CASSYSTYGGYVQYF
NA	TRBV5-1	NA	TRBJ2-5	TGCGCCAGCAGCCATGGAAGAAGCGGGCCTAGGACCCAAGAGACCCAGTACTTC	CASSHGRSGPRTQETQYF
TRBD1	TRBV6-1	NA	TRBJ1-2	TGTGCCAGCCGAGACGACAGGGCTAGGTATGGCTACACCTTC	CASRDDRARYGYTF
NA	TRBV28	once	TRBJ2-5	TGTGCCAGCAGTTTATTGGGCCCGGACGCCCAGTACTTC	CASSLLGPDAQYF
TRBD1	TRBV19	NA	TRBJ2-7	TGTGCCAGTAGTAGCCCCGGACAGGGGTTCTACGAGCAGTACTTC	CASSSPGQGFYEQYF
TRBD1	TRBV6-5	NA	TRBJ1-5	TGTGCCAGCAGTCGGACAGGGGATAGCAATCAGCCCCAGCATTTT	CASSRTGDSNQPQHF
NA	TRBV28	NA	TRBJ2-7	TGTGCCAGCAGTTTATCAGCGGGCTCAGGGGAGCAGTACTTC	CASSLSAGSGEQYF
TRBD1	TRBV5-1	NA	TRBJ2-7	TGCGCCAGCAGCTTTCGCCCCGGGACAGACGAGCAGTACTTC	CASSFRPGTDEQYF
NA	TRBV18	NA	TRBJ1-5	TGTGCCAGCTCACCACCGGGGGGGTCAGGCAATCAGCCCCAGCATTTT	CASSPPGGSGNQPQHF
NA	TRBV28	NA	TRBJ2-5	TGTGCCAGCAGTTTGACTGGACAGCTAGAGACCCAGTACTTC	CASSLTGQLETQYF
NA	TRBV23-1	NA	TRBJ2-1	TGCGCCAGCAGACACCGGGACGCGGGCGGAGGCTCCTACAATGAGCAGTTCTTC	CASRHRDAGGGSYNEQFF
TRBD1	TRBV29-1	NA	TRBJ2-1	TGCAGCGTTGAAGATCGGACAGGGATGGGTATTGAGCAGTTCTTC	CSVEDRTGMGIEQFF
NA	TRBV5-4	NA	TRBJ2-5	TGTGCCAGCACCCTATTCGGGTTGGAGACCCAGTACTTC	CASTLFGLETQYF
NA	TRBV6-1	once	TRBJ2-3	TGTGCCAGCAGTGAACAGGGGACTAGCACAGATACGCAGTATTTT	CASSEQGTSTDTQYF
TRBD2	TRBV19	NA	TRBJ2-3	TGTGCCAGTAGTATTGCGACTAGCGGCACAGATACGCAGTATTTT	CASSIATSGTDTQYF
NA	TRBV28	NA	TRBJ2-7	TGTGTCAGCTCCCTTCAGTCCTACGAGCAGTACTTC	CVSSLQSYEQYF
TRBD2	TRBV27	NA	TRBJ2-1	TGTGCCAGCACCGAACTAGCGGGAGGGATCAATGAGCAGTTCTTC	CASTELAGGINEQFF
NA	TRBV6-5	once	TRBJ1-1	TGTGCCAGCAAGGCGCGGCAGAGGAACACTGAAGCTTTCTTT	CASKARQRNTEAFF
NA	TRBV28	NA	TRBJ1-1	TGTGCCAGCAGTTTAACGGACACCGAAGCTTTCTTT	CASSLTDTEAFF
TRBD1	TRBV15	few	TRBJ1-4	TGTGCCACCAGCGGACAGGGGGCGCCAACTAATGAAAAACTGTTTTTT	CATSGQGAPTNEKLFF
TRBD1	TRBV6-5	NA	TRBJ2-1	TGTGCCAGCAGTTATCCACAGGGGGGAGGTGAGCAGTTCTTC	CASSYPQGGGEQFF
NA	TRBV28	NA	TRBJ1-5	TGTGCCAGCACCCTAGGGCTGATCAATCAGCCCCAGCATTTT	CASTLGLINQPQHF
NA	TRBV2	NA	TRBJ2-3	TGTGCCAGCAGGGGTTTGGGGGCTAGCACAGATACGCAGTATTTT	CASRGLGASTDTQYF
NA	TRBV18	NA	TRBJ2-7	TGTGCCAGCTCACAAGCCGGGGGCTCCTACGAGCAGTACTTC	CASSQAGGSYEQYF
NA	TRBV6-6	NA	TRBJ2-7	TGTGCCAGCAGTTACTCGTTACTGAAAAAACCGGGGGAGCAGTACTTC	CASSYSLLKKPGEQYF
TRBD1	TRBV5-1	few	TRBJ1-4	TGCGCCAGCAGCTCGACAGGGCTTGAAAAACTGTTTTTT	CASSSTGLEKLFF
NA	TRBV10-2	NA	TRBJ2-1	TGCGCCAGCAACCACATCGGTGAGCAGTTCTTC	CASNHIGEQFF
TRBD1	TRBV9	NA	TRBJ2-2	TGTGCCAGCAGCGGGAACAGGGGGCTCCTTGCCCCGGAGCTGTTTTTT	CASSGNRGLLAPELFF
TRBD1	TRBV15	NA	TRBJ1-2	TGTGCCACCAGCACCGGGACAGGGGGTAACTATGGCTACACCTTC	CATSTGTGGNYGYTF
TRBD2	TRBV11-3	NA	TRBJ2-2	TGTGCCAGCAGCCAGACTAGCGGGAGAGGTAGCGGGGAGCTGTTTTTT	CASSQTSGRGSGELFF
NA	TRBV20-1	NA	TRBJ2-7	TGCAGTGCCCTTTCGTCTTACGAGCAGTACTTC	CSALSSYEQYF
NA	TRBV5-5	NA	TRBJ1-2	TGTGCCAGCAGCTTGGGAATCGATGGCTACACCTTC	CASSLGIDGYTF
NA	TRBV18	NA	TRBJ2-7	TGTGCCAGCTCACCGGTCACTAGATCCTACGAGCAGTACTTC	CASSPVTRSYEQYF
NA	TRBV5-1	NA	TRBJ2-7	TGCGCCAGCAGCTTGGATGGGACATCCTACGAGCAGTACTTC	CASSLDGTSYEQYF
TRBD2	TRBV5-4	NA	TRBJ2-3	TGTGCCAGCAGCCTCGGACTAGCCGCAGATACGCAGTATTTT	CASSLGLAADTQYF
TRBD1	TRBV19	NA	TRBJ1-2	TGTGCCAGGAGACAGGGGATAAAGGGCTACACCTTC	CARRQGIKGYTF
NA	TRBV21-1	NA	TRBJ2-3	TGTGCCAGGCCATTGGGGAAGCTCACAGATACGCAGTATTTT	CARPLGKLTDTQYF
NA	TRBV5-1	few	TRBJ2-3	TGCGCCAGCAGCTCTTTTACAGATACGCAGTATTTT	CASSSFTDTQYF
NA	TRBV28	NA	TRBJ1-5	TGTGCCAGCAGCCACAGGGTTCAGCCCCAGCATTTT	CASSHRVQPQHF
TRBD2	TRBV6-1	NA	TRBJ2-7	TGTGCCAGCAGTGCGGGCGGGAGAAGGATCGACGAGCAGTACTTC	CASSAGGRRIDEQYF
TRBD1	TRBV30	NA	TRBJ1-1	TGTGCCTGGGAACCTCCCGGGACAGACAAAGCTTTCTTT	CAWEPPGTDKAFF
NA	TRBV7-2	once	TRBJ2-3	TGTGCCAGCAGCTTAGGGCCGGGGCGGGATACGCAGTATTTT	CASSLGPGRDTQYF
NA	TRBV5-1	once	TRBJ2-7	TGCGCCAGCAGCTTTAGTGTCGGGTTTAGCGGCTACGAGCAGTACTTC	CASSFSVGFSGYEQYF
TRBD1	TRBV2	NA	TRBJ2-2	TGTGCCAGCAGTGAAGCGCTTTTACAGGGGGTAATTTTT	CASSEALLQGVIF
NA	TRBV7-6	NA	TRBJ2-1	TGTGCCAGCAGCTTTTACGGGGGTAATGAGCAGTTCTTC	CASSFYGGNEQFF
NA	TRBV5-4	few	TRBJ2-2	TGTGCCAGCAGCGGAACCCGGTCCTCAAACACCGGGGAGCTGTTTTTT	CASSGTRSSNTGELFF
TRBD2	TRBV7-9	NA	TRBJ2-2	TGTGCCAGCAGCCCAGGAGCGGGGGTCGGCACCGGGGAGCTGTTTTTT	CASSPGAGVGTGELFF
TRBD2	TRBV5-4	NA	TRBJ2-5	TGTGCCAGCAGCCCTGACCTAGCGGAAGAGACCCAGTACTTC	CASSPDLAEETQYF
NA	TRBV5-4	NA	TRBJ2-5	TGTGCCAGCAGCTTGGCTCCCGGCGGAGCCCTTCAAGAGACCCAGTACTTC	CASSLAPGGALQETQYF
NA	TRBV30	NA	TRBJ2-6	TGTGCCTGGAGGCCAGGGTCTGGGGCCAACGTCCTGACTTTC	CAWRPGSGANVLTF
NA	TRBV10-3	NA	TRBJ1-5	TGTGCCATCAGTGAGTCAAGGACAAGCAATCAGCCCCAGCATTTT	CAISESRTSNQPQHF
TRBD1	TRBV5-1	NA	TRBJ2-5	TGCGCCAGCAGCTCGACAGGGTCTAGGGAGACCCAGTACTTC	CASSSTGSRETQYF
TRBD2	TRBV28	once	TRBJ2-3	TGTGCCAGCAGGCTAGCGGGAGGGCCTGTAGATACGCAGTATTTT	CASRLAGGPVDTQYF
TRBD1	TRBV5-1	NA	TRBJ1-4	TGCGCCAGCGGCCCGGGACAGACAAATGAAAAACTGTTTTTT	CASGPGQTNEKLFF
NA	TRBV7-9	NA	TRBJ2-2	TGTGCCAGCAGCTTACAGGTGTACACCGGGGAGCTGTTTTTT	CASSLQVYTGELFF